The clone carrying this T cell receptor (beta chain) turned up a few times. Deletions cut 3 bases from V and 12 bases from J, with 15 bases between. Germline V gives CDR1 SGHAT, CDR2 FQNNGV. This CDR3 spans 13 amino acids. The sample comes from a study of blood T cells in healthy people across ages. Then a second PCR, running about 6 to 11 cycles, was carried out with a sample-barcoded 5' primer and a J-beta primer mix. One entry per CDR3 protein, called by TCRdb with MiXCR from the 5' RACE reads. The repertoire holds over 1.5 million distinct CDR3 sequences, with about 49% as singletons. The V and J genes are TRBV11-2 and TRBJ2-1; no clear D gene. This sequence was found in a woman in her 40s in good health. The source material was blood. The CDR3 loop is CASSLFGSGPQFF. The CDR3 DNA sequence: TGTGCCAGCAGCTTGTTCGGGTCAGGCCCGCAGTTCTTC.